A single sample gave rise to the 5 T cell receptor beta chains below, sequenced in a study of T cells in Graves' hyperthyroidism and ophthalmopathy. The source material, RNA transcripts, was used to amplify TCR beta CDR3 regions. First-round RT-PCR of the TCR CDR3 relied on the HTBI primer set. Each CDR3 protein gets one entry after TCRdb re-called the multiplex PCR reads with MiXCR. Seen here are fewer than 500,000 distinct CDR3 sequences, approximately 15% observed once, and the top ten hold under 25%. Sequenced input: blood. The receptors here all came from a man under 40 with Graves' hyperthyroidism that later progressed to Graves' ophthalmopathy.

This clonotype was recorded many times. The rearrangement links TRBV27 to TRBJ1-2, with a possible D match to TRBD1 (6 bases). Looked up from germline, CDR1 is MNHEY and CDR2 is SMNVEV (reference sequence). The CDR3 sequence is 17 residues long. The V end was cut by 7 bases, the J end by 7 bases, with 28 bases between. This CDR3 is CASKKGIRGGERGGYTF. CDR3 DNA sequence: TGTGCCAGCAAAAAAGGGATCCGGGGGGGCGAACGGGGTGGCTACACCTTC.

This clonotype came up many times. The chain couples TRBV20-1 to TRBJ2-5, with 7 positions matching TRBD2. Per germline, CDR1 DFQATT and CDR2 SNEGSKA (reference sequence). Trimming took 3 bases from V and 4 from J; bases not matched to a gene: 2. This CDR3 spans 12 amino acids. The DNA of the CDR3 is TGCAGTGCTAGGACTAGCCCAGAGACCCAGTACTTC. The encoded protein is CSARTSPETQYF.

The V gene is TRBV20-1, the J gene TRBJ1-4; D is ambiguous. The CDR3 consists of 12 residues. Germline-derived CDR1 and CDR2 are DFQATT and SNEGSKA (reference sequence). The V end was cut by 7 bases, the J end by 2 bases, with 8 bases between. The CDR3 DNA reads TGCAGTGAAGGGCAGACTAATGAAAAACTGTTTTTT. This encodes CSEGQTNEKLFF.

With respect to this clonotype: One base away lies a much larger clone, so this may be a sequencing read error. The conserved closing phenylalanine or tryptophan is absent in this CDR3, likely reflecting a read error. The chain employs TRBV7-9 and TRBJ1-1; D is ambiguous. Germline assignment: CDR1 SEHNR and CDR2 FQNEAQ (reference sequence). V lost 6 bases and J lost 5, with 16 bases in between. The CDR3 has 14 residues. CDR3 in amino acids: CASRESKQVTEAFL. The CDR3 DNA is TGTGCCAGCAGGGAATCAAAGCAGGTTACTGAAGCTTTCCTT.

This clonotype was seen many times. The chain recombines TRBV27 with TRBJ1-2; D call uncertain. The CDR3 has 15 residues. V lost 5 bases to trimming and J lost 4 bases, with 17 bases between them. Germline V gene data show CDR1 as MNHEY and CDR2 as SMNVEV (reference sequence). The CDR3: CASSLMAGGFYGYTF. The CDR3 nucleotides are TGTGCCAGCAGTCTTATGGCGGGCGGATTCTATGGCTACACCTTC.